A selection of T cell receptor beta chains follows, all from one sample in a study of technical replicates of blood from four donors. Clones were sequenced by immunoSEQ multiplex PCR, and TCRdb holds only the in-frame ones, with some missing. The sample shows about 72,000 clones, 95% to 96% of them seen only once. Sample: T cells isolated from PBMCs. The receptor set was obtained from a human donor in good health. Both conserved end residues are part of each CDR3. A D gene is named only where the DNA matches it firmly. Some rows mark clone size as missing; the rest say once, few, many or name a class of expanded clone.

j_call d_call clone_size v_call cdr3_aa cdr3_nt
TRBJ1-3 TRBD1 . TRBV27 CASRRSGGGNTIYF TGTGCCAGCAGGAGATCAGGGGGGGGAAACACCATATATTTT
TRBJ2-7 TRBD2 . TRBV5-4 CASSFGTRNYEQYF TGTGCCAGCAGCTTCGGGACTAGGAACTACGAGCAGTACTTC
TRBJ2-5 TRBD1 . TRBV6-5 CASSQGQTLEETQYF TGTGCCAGCAGTCAGGGACAGACCTTAGAAGAGACCCAGTACTTC
TRBJ1-1 TRBD1 . TRBV18 CASSQGVEAFF TGTGCCAGCTCGCAGGGGGTTGAAGCTTTCTTT
TRBJ2-5 TRBD2 . TRBV29-1 CSVGRLAEETQYF TGCAGCGTTGGACGGCTAGCGGAAGAGACCCAGTACTTC
TRBJ1-1 . . TRBV5-1 CASSLGTSNTEAFF TGCGCCAGCAGCTTGGGTACATCGAACACTGAAGCTTTCTTT
TRBJ2-2 . . TRBV13 CASSLGTVLNTGELFF TGTGCCAGCAGCTTAGGAACAGTACTGAACACCGGGGAGCTGTTTTTT
TRBJ2-5 TRBD2 . TRBV5-1 CASSAGGPTVETQYF TGCGCCAGCAGTGCGGGGGGCCCGACAGTGGAGACCCAGTACTTC
TRBJ2-7 . . TRBV6-6 CASSYWPPATEQYF TGTGCCAGCAGTTATTGGCCCCCAGCGACCGAGCAGTACTTC
TRBJ1-5 TRBD1 . TRBV19 CASSRTGVGNQPQHF TGTGCCAGTAGCCGAACAGGGGTGGGCAATCAGCCCCAGCATTTT
TRBJ2-7 TRBD1 . TRBV19 CARPSFKNRSTGVDEQYF TGTGCCAGGCCATCCTTCAAAAATAGATCGACAGGGGTCGACGAGCAGTACTTC
TRBJ1-1 . . TRBV6-5 CASSRGAGGITEAFF TGTGCCAGCAGCCGAGGGGCGGGGGGGATCACTGAAGCTTTCTTT
TRBJ2-7 TRBD1 . TRBV28 CASSSPTTGVGEQYF TGTGCCAGCAGTTCCCCGACGACAGGGGTGGGGGAGCAGTACTTC
TRBJ1-3 . . TRBV2 CASRTGMLSGNTIYF TGTGCCAGCAGAACAGGGATGCTCTCTGGAAACACCATATATTTT
TRBJ2-2 TRBD1 once TRBV27 CASSWDRTTGELFF TGTGCCAGCAGTTGGGACAGGACTACCGGGGAGCTGTTTTTT
TRBJ2-5 . . TRBV29-1 CSVGPGVKTQYF TGCAGCGTGGGGCCAGGCGTAAAGACCCAGTACTTC
TRBJ1-2 . . TRBV6-1 CASSEKYAGRKGYTF TGTGCCAGCAGTGAAAAATATGCAGGGAGGAAGGGCTACACCTTC
TRBJ1-2 . . TRBV7-2 CASSLSSGDYGYTF TGTGCCAGCAGCTTAAGCTCGGGGGACTATGGCTACACCTTC
TRBJ2-7 . . TRBV4-2 CASSQEQDYEQYF TGTGCCAGCAGCCAAGAGCAGGACTACGAGCAGTACTTC
TRBJ2-4 TRBD1 . TRBV7-9 CASSPGTVKNIQYF TGTGCCAGCAGCCCCGGGACAGTCAAAAACATTCAGTACTTC
TRBJ1-2 . . TRBV28 CASSYRLNYGYTF TGTGCCAGCAGTTACAGGCTTAACTATGGCTACACCTTC
TRBJ2-7 TRBD2 . TRBV4-1 CASSRFLAGANYEQYF TGCGCCAGCAGCCGTTTTCTAGCGGGGGCAAATTACGAGCAGTACTTC
TRBJ1-6 . once TRBV19 CASRLTGISPLHF TGTGCCAGTAGATTAACAGGGATATCACCCCTCCACTTT